Listed below are T cell receptor beta chains from one sample, sequenced in a study of CD8+ T cells in alopecia areata. Repertoires were generated with immunoSEQ multiplex PCR, while TCRdb's copy carries only in-frame clones and drops some. Of 93,000 or so clones listed, 55% are singletons. Input material: CD4+ T cells sorted from blood. All receptors come from a human donor in good health. CDR3s include the opening cysteine and the closing phenylalanine or tryptophan. Each record gives: clone size, V gene, D gene, J gene, CDR3 protein, CDR3 DNA. D genes are given only for firm matches. For some rows the clone size is stated as once, few or many, or as a class when expanded; others skip it.

NA	TRBV5-1	NA	TRBJ2-5	CASSLQETQYF	TGCGCCAGCAGCTTACAGGAGACCCAGTACTTC
NA	TRBV4-2	NA	TRBJ1-2	CASSQNPGANYGYTF	TGTGCCAGCAGCCAAAACCCTGGGGCTAACTATGGCTACACCTTC
NA	TRBV6-5	NA	TRBJ1-2	CASSYRSDSAYGYTF	TGTGCCAGCAGTTATCGTTCGGACAGTGCCTATGGCTACACCTTC
NA	TRBV29-1	NA	TRBJ2-3	CSVAATSGNSDTQYF	TGCAGCGTTGCGGCCACCTCGGGTAATTCAGATACGCAGTATTTT
once	TRBV5-6	NA	TRBJ2-7	CASSFRGREQYF	TGTGCCAGCAGCTTCAGGGGTCGCGAGCAGTACTTC
few	TRBV19	TRBD1	TRBJ1-1	CASTWTGRRNTEAFF	TGTGCCAGTACCTGGACAGGGAGGAGGAACACTGAAGCTTTCTTT
NA	TRBV6-5	TRBD2	TRBJ2-7	CASSPRGERGYEQYF	TGTGCCAGCAGCCCACGGGGGGAGCGGGGTTACGAGCAGTACTTC
NA	TRBV19	TRBD1	TRBJ2-7	CASSSGQGGEQYF	TGTGCCAGTAGTTCAGGACAGGGTGGCGAGCAGTACTTC
NA	TRBV4-3	NA	TRBJ2-3	CASSQGGSRTDTQYF	TGCGCCAGCAGCCAAGGTGGCTCGCGCACAGATACGCAGTATTTT
NA	TRBV18	NA	TRBJ1-2	CASSTGTARYGYTF	TGTGCCAGCTCAACCGGGACTGCCCGCTATGGCTACACCTTC
NA	TRBV6-5	NA	TRBJ2-1	CASSSFNNYNEQFF	TGTGCCAGCAGTTCTTTTAATAACTACAATGAGCAGTTCTTC
NA	TRBV6-1	NA	TRBJ1-5	CASNPETVYQPQHF	TGTGCCAGCAATCCGGAAACAGTATATCAGCCCCAGCATTTT
medium-sized	TRBV2	NA	TRBJ1-2	CASRGDTTRGYTF	TGTGCCAGCAGAGGGGACACTACTAGGGGCTACACCTTC
few	TRBV7-6	TRBD2	TRBJ2-7	CASSLIMSGGGKRPYEQYF	TGTGCCAGCAGCTTAATTATGAGCGGGGGGGGAAAAAGACCCTACGAGCAGTACTTC
NA	TRBV29-1	TRBD1	TRBJ2-5	CSVGGQTPETQYF	TGCAGCGTTGGGGGACAGACCCCGGAGACCCAGTACTTC
NA	TRBV30	NA	TRBJ1-5	CASRGGFNQPQHF	TGTGCCAGCCGGGGGGGGTTCAATCAGCCCCAGCATTTT
few	TRBV5-6	TRBD2	TRBJ2-1	CASGTSGGNEQFF	TGTGCCAGCGGAACCAGCGGGGGTAACGAGCAGTTCTTC
once	TRBV5-1	TRBD1	TRBJ2-2	CASSLIQGAAGELFF	TGCGCCAGCAGCTTGATCCAGGGGGCAGCCGGGGAGCTGTTTTTT
NA	TRBV5-1	NA	TRBJ1-4	CASSLDSTNEKLFF	TGCGCCAGCAGCTTGGACAGTACTAATGAAAAACTGTTTTTT
NA	TRBV7-9	NA	TRBJ1-6	CASSSWSGGANSPLHF	TGTGCCAGCAGCTCGTGGTCTGGGGGCGCAAATTCACCCCTCCACTTT
NA	TRBV4-1	NA	TRBJ2-6	CASSLSGFHPNPGANVLTF	TGCGCCAGCAGCCTAAGTGGGTTTCACCCAAACCCTGGGGCCAACGTCCTGACTTTC
NA	TRBV2	NA	TRBJ1-1	CASSNLGSLSTEAFF	TGTGCCAGCAGCAATCTAGGTAGCCTAAGCACTGAAGCTTTCTTT
NA	TRBV7-2	NA	TRBJ1-5	CASSLSGSFNQPQHF	TGTGCCAGCAGCTTAAGCGGCAGCTTCAATCAGCCCCAGCATTTT
once	TRBV19	TRBD1	TRBJ1-5	CASSRGQVESNQPQHF	TGTGCCAGTAGTAGGGGACAGGTGGAGAGCAATCAGCCCCAGCATTTT
few	TRBV29-1	TRBD1	TRBJ2-1	CSVEGIPGQASYNEQFF	TGCAGCGTTGAGGGGATCCCGGGACAGGCCTCCTACAATGAGCAGTTCTTC
once	TRBV18	NA	TRBJ2-3	CASSPPHGTDTQYF	TGTGCCAGCTCACCACCGCACGGGACAGATACGCAGTATTTT
NA	TRBV5-1	NA	TRBJ2-5	CASSLALTGSQETQYF	TGCGCCAGCAGCTTGGCGTTGACCGGATCCCAAGAGACCCAGTACTTC
NA	TRBV27	NA	TRBJ2-2	CASSSSYIGELFF	TGTGCCAGCAGTTCCTCTTACATAGGGGAGCTGTTTTTT
few	TRBV5-1	NA	TRBJ2-5	CASSLGYQETQYF	TGCGCCAGCAGCTTGGGGTACCAAGAGACCCAGTACTTC
few	TRBV29-1	NA	TRBJ1-1	CSAANTEAFF	TGCAGCGCCGCGAACACTGAAGCTTTCTTT
NA	TRBV7-2	NA	TRBJ2-1	CASSHYDEQFF	TGTGCCAGCAGCCATTACGATGAGCAGTTCTTC
NA	TRBV19	NA	TRBJ2-3	CASSPSGGGGSTDTQYF	TGTGCCAGTAGTCCGTCGGGCGGAGGGGGAAGCACAGATACGCAGTATTTT
NA	TRBV11-2	NA	TRBJ2-1	CASSSPQGYNEQFF	TGTGCCAGCAGCTCCCCCCAGGGCTACAATGAGCAGTTCTTC